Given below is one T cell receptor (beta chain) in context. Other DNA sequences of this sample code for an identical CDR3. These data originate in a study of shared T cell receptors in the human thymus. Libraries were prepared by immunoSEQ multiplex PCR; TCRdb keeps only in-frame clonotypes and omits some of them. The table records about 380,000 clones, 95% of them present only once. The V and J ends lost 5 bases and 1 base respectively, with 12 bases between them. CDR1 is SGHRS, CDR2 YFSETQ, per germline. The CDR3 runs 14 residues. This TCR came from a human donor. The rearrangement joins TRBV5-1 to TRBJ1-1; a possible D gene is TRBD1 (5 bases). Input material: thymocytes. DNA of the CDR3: TGCGCCAGCAGGAAAACAGGCGGGAACACTGAAGCTTTCTTT. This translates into CASRKTGGNTEAFF.